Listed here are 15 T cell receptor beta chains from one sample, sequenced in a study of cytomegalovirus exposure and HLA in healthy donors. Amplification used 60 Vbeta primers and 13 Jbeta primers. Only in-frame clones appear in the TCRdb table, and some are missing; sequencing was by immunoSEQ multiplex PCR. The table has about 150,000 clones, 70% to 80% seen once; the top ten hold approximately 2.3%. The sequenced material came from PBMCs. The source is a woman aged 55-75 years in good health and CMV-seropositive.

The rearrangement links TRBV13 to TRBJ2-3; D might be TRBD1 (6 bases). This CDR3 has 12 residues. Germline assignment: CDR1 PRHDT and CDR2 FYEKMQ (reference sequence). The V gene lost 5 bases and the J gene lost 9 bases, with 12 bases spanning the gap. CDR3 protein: CASSGGRPTQYF. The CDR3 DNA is TGTGCCAGCAGCGGGGGCCGGCCGACGCAGTATTTT. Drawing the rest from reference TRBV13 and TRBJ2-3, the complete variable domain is AAGVIQSPRHLIKEKRETATLKCYPIPRHDTVYWYQQGPGQDPQFLISFYEKMQSDKGSIPDRFSAQQFSDYHSELNMSSLELGDSALYFCASSGGRPTQYFGPGTRLTVL.

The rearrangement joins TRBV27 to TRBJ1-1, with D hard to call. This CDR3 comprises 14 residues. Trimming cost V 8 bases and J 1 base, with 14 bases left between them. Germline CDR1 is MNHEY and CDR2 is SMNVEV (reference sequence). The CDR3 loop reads CASRLIPRNTEAFF. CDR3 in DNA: TGTGCCAGCCGTCTCATACCCAGGAACACTGAAGCTTTCTTT.

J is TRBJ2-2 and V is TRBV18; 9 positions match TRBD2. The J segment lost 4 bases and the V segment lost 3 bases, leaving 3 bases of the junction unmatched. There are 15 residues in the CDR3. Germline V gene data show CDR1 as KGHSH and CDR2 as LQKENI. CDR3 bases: TGTGCCAGCTCACCGACTAGCGGAGCCACCGGGGAGCTGTTTTTT. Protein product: CASSPTSGATGELFF.

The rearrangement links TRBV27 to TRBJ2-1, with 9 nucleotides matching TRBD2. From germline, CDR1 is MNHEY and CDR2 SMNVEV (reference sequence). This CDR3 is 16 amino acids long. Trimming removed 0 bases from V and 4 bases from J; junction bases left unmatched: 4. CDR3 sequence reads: CASSLSSGRGYNEQFF. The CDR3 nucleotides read TGTGCCAGCAGTTTATCTAGCGGGAGAGGGTACAATGAGCAGTTCTTC.

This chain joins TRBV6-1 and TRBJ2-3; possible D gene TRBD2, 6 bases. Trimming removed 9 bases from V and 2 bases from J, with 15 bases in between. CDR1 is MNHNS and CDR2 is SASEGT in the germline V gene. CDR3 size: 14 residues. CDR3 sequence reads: CASTNWGVTDTQYF. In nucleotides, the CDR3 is TGTGCCAGTACTAATTGGGGGGTCACAGATACGCAGTATTTT.

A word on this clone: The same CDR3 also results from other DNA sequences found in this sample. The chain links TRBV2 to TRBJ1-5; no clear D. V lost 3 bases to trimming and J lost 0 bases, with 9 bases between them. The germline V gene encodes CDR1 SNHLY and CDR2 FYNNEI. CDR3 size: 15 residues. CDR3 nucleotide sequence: TGTGCCAGCAGTGAGGGAGGTAATAGCAATCAGCCCCAGCATTTT. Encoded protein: CASSEGGNSNQPQHF.

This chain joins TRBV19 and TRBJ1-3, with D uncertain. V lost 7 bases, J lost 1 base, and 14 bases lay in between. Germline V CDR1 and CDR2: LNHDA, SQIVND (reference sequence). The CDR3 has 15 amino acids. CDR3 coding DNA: TGTGCCAGTACTGACCCGGTCAGGTCTGGAAACACCATATATTTT. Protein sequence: CASTDPVRSGNTIYF.

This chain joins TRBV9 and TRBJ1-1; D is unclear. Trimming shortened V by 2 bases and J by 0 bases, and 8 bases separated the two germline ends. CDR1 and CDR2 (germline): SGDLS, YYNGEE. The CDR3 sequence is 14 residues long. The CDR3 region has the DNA TGTGCCAGCAGCGTGGCAGACATGAACACTGAAGCTTTCTTT. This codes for CASSVADMNTEAFF.

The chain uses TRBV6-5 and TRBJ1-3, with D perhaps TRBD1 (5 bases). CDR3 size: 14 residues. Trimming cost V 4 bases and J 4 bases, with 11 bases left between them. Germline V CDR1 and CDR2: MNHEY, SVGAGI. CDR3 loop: CASSSGDPGNTIYF. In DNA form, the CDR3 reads TGTGCCAGCAGTTCGGGGGATCCGGGAAACACCATATATTTT.

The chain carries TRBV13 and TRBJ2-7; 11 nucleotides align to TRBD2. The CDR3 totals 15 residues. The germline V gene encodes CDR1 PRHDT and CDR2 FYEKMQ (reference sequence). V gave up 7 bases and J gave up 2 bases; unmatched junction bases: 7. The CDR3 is CASIRLAGGTYEQYF. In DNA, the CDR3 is TGTGCCAGCATCCGCCTAGCGGGAGGTACCTACGAGCAGTACTTC.

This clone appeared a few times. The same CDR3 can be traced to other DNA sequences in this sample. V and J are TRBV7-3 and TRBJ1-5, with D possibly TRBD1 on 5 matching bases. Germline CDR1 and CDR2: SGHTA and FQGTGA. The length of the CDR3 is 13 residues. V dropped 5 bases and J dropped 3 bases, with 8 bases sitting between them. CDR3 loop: CASSLRANQPQHF. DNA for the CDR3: TGTGCCAGCAGCCTCAGGGCCAATCAGCCCCAGCATTTT.

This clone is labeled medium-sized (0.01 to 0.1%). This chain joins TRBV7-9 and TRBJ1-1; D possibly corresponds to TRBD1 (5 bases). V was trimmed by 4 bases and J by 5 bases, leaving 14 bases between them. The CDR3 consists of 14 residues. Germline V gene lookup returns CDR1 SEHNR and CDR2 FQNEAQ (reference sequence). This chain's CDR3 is CASSWEGVGTEAFF. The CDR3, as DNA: TGTGCCAGCAGCTGGGAAGGGGTCGGGACTGAAGCTTTCTTT.

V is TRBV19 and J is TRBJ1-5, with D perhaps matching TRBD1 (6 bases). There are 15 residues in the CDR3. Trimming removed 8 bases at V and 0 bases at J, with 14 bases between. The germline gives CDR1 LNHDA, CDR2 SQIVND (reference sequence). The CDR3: CASSTTGYSNQPQHF. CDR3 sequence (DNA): TGTGCCAGTTCTACCACAGGGTATAGCAATCAGCCCCAGCATTTT.

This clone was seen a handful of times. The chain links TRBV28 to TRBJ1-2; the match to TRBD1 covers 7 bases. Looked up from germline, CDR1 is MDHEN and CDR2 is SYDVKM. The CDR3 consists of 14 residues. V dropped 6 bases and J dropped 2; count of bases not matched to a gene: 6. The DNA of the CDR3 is TGTGCCAGCAGCCCGACAGGGAGAAACTATGGCTACACCTTC. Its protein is CASSPTGRNYGYTF.

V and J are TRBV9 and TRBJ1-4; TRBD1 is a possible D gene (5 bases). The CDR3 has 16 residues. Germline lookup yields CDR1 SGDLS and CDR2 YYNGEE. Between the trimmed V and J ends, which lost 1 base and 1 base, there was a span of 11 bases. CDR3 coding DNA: TGTGCCAGCAGCGTATCCGTGGGGGGAACTAATGAAAAACTGTTTTTT. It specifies CASSVSVGGTNEKLFF.